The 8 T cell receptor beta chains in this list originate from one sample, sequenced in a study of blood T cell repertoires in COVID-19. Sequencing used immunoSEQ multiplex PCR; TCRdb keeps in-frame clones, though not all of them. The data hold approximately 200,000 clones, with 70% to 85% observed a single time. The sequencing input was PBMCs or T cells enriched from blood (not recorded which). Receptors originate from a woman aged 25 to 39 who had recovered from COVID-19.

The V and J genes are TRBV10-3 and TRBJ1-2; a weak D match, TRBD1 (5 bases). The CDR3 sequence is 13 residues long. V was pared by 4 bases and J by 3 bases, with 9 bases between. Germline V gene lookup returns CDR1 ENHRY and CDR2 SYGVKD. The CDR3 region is CAISGGRDYGYTF. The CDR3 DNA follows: TGTGCCATCAGTGGGGGCAGAGACTATGGCTACACCTTC.

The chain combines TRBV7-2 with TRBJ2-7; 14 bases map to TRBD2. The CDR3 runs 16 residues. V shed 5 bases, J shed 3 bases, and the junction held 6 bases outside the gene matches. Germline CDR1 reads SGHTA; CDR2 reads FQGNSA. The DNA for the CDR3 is TGTGCCAGCAGCCTCGGGACTAGCGGGAGAAACTACGAGCAGTACTTC. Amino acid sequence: CASSLGTSGRNYEQYF.

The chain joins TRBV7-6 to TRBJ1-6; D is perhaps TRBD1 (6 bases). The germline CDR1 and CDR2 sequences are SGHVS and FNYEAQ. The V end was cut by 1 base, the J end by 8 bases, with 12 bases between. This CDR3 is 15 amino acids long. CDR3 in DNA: TGTGCCAGCAGCTTAGGGGGGCAATCGGATTCACCCCTCCACTTT. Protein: CASSLGGQSDSPLHF.

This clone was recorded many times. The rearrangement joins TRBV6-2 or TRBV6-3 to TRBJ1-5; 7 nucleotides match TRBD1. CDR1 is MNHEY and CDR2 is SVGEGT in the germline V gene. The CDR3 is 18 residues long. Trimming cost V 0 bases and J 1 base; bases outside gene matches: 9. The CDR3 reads CASSYSGGWFRSNQPQHF. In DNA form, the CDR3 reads TGTGCCAGCAGTTACTCAGGGGGCTGGTTTAGGAGCAATCAGCCCCAGCATTTT.

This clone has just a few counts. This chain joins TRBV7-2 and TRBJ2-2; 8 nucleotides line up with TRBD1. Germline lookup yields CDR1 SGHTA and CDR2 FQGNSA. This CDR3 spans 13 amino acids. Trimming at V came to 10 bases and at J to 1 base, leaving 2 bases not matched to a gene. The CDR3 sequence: CATGTGNTGELFF. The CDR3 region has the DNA TGTGCCACCGGGACAGGGAACACCGGGGAGCTGTTTTTT.

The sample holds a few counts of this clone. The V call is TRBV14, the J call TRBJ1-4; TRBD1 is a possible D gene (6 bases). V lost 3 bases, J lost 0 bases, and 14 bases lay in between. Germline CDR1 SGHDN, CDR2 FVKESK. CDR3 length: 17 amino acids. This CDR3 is CASSHSGQFATNEKLFF. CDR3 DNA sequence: TGTGCCAGCAGCCATTCAGGACAGTTTGCAACTAATGAAAAACTGTTTTTT.

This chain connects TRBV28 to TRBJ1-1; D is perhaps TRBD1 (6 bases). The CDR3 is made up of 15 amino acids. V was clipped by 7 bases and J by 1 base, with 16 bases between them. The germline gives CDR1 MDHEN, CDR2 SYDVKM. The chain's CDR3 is CASTRGGNENTEAFF. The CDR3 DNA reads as TGTGCCAGCACCCGAGGGGGAAACGAGAACACTGAAGCTTTCTTT.

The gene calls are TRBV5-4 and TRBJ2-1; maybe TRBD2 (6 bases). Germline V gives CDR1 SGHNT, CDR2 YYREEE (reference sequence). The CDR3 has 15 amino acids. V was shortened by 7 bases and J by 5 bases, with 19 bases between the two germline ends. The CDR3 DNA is TGTGCCAGCTCACCCCAAGGCGGGGCCAACAATGAGCAGTTCTTC. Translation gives CASSPQGGANNEQFF.